The TCR beta chain under discussion was sequenced for a study of beta chain features in type 1 diabetes. Researchers reported sorting CD4+ naive, central memory, regulatory and stem cell-like memory cells via CD45RO/CCR7/CD25/CD127/CD95/CD27. Expressed TCRB transcripts were sequenced after all isolated RNA was converted to cDNA. Assay used: immunoSEQ multiplex PCR; TCRdb lists only in-frame clones, some missing. The sample records more than 100,000 clones, over 25% being singletons. Worth noting for this clone: Its antigen is not identified.

Study observations and caveats: Shorter TCRB CDR3s, moderately but significantly so, marked every one of the four CD4+ subsets in Type 1 diabetes patients.

The receptor's source is a woman aged 18-29 years with type 1 diabetes. Sequenced: central memory CD4+ T cells from blood.

This CDR3 reads CASSHRENTEAFF. The CDR3 bases are TGTGCCAGCAGCCACAGGGAGAACACTGAAGCTTTCTTT. This chain joins TRBV6-6 and TRBJ1-1, with D possibly TRBD1 on 6 matching bases. CDR1 is MNHNY and CDR2 is SVGAGI in the germline V gene (reference sequence). The V end lost 6 bases, the J end lost 1 base, and 9 bases lay between the germline ends. The CDR3 totals 13 residues.